This entry lists 13 T cell receptor beta chains sequenced from one sample in a study of chemoradiotherapy in HPV16-positive cancers (dated 2022 in TCRdb). The library was generated by the immunoSEQ multiplex PCR assay. TCRdb carries this immuneACCESS record with in-frame sequences only. Its versions omit some clonotypes, under half of them owing to an unresolved V gene in the studies checked, with the rest unexplained. The sample includes tens of thousands of clones, with about four fifths observed a single time. The top ten clones comprise 3.5% to 4% of the sample. This specimen was blood, taken from a patient who underwent chemoradiotherapy. These receptors were obtained from a human donor with HPV-associated anogenital cancer.

The sample holds one count of this clone. This chain connects TRBV9 to TRBJ1-6; no definite D call. CDR1 SGDLS and CDR2 YYNGEE come from the germline V gene. V lost 0 bases and J lost 8, with 3 bases in between. CDR3 length: 12 residues. CDR3 region: CASSVGDSPLHF. The CDR3 DNA reads TGTGCCAGCAGCGTAGGAGATTCACCCCTCCACTTT.

The CDR3 region is CASSEDNLKETQYF. For the CDR3, the DNA is TGTGCCAGCAGTGAGGACAACTTGAAAGAGACCCAGTACTTC. V usage is TRBV6-1 and J usage is TRBJ2-5; D is perhaps TRBD1 (5 bases). V lost 3 bases to trimming and J lost 3 bases, with 11 bases between them. The CDR3 extends over 14 amino acids. Per the germline V gene, CDR1 is MNHNS and CDR2 is SASEGT.

This clone turned up a few times. This chain links TRBV11-2 with TRBJ1-5; no clear D gene. Trimming removed 2 bases at V and 6 bases at J, with 8 bases between. This CDR3 region has 13 residues. The germline V gene has CDR1 SGHAT and CDR2 FQNNGV. The chain's CDR3 is CASSLTTLQPQHF. In nucleotides, the CDR3 is TGTGCCAGCAGCTTAACGACACTTCAGCCCCAGCATTTT. The full variable domain, completed using reference TRBV11-2 and TRBJ1-5, is EAGVAQSPRYKIIEKRQSVAFWCNPISGHATLYWYQQILGQGPKLLIQFQNNGVVDDSQLPKDRFSAERLKGVDSTLKIQPAKLEDSAVYLCASSLTTLQPQHFGDGTRLSIL.

This sequence joins TRBV29-1 and TRBJ1-5; 8 positions match TRBD1. CDR1 is SQVTM and CDR2 is ANQGSEA in the germline V gene. This CDR3 comprises 13 residues. CDR3 loop: CSPETGVVQPQHF. CDR3 DNA: TGCAGTCCCGAGACAGGGGTCGTTCAGCCCCAGCATTTT.

The chain recombines TRBV9 with TRBJ1-1; D not resolved. The germline V and J ends were trimmed by 0 bases and 5 bases, with 8 bases remaining between them. The germline gives CDR1 SGDLS, CDR2 YYNGEE. CDR3 length: 13 residues. CDR3 loop: CASSVGALTEAFF. Here the CDR3 DNA reads TGTGCCAGCAGCGTAGGCGCATTAACTGAAGCTTTCTTT.

V usage is TRBV2 and J usage is TRBJ1-1, with 11 bases identical to TRBD1. Germline loops: CDR1 SNHLY, CDR2 FYNNEI. J was trimmed by 0 bases and V by 6 bases; bases with no gene match: 9. The CDR3 spans 17 residues. CDR3 sequence reads: CASRAGQGVLLNTEAFF. The CDR3 region has the DNA TGTGCCAGCAGGGCGGGACAGGGGGTTTTACTGAACACTGAAGCTTTCTTT.

The rearrangement joins TRBV7-8 to TRBJ1-5; D may be TRBD1 (6 bases). Trimming shortened V by 5 bases and J by 7 bases, and 18 bases separated the two germline ends. CDR3 length: 15 amino acids. CDR1 SGHVS and CDR2 FQNEAQ come from the germline V gene. In DNA, the CDR3 is TGTGCCAGCAGCCCACTCGGGACAATCAACCAGCCCCAGCATTTT. The encoded protein is CASSPLGTINQPQHF.

The V and J genes are TRBV2 and TRBJ2-7, with 7 nucleotides matching TRBD1. The trim removed 3 bases at V and 0 bases at J, leaving 11 bases unmatched. This CDR3 has 17 amino acids. CDR1 and CDR2 from the germline V gene are SNHLY and FYNNEI. The CDR3 sequence: CASSEGVRTGGSYEQYF. DNA for the CDR3: TGTGCCAGCAGTGAGGGGGTTAGGACAGGTGGCTCCTACGAGCAGTACTTC.

This chain connects TRBV30 to TRBJ1-1; the D gene is possibly TRBD1 (6 bases). V was clipped by 8 bases and J by 3 bases, with 16 bases between them. Germline values: CDR1 GTSNPN, CDR2 SVGIG (reference sequence). The CDR3 is 13 amino acids. Here the CDR3 reads CARQQGGDTEAFF. CDR3 nucleotides: TGTGCCCGACAACAGGGTGGGGACACTGAAGCTTTCTTT.

This chain connects TRBV2 to TRBJ1-5; D possibly corresponds to TRBD1 (6 bases). V was trimmed by 10 bases and J by 9 bases, leaving 22 bases between them. The CDR3 spans 14 residues. Germline V gene data show CDR1 as SNHLY and CDR2 as FYNNEI. CDR3 sequence: CATARDRWGGPQHF. The CDR3 DNA sequence: TGTGCCACGGCCCGAGACAGGTGGGGAGGGCCCCAGCATTTT.

The V gene is TRBV13, the J gene TRBJ2-1, with D unclear. CDR3 length equals 15 residues. Trimming took off 4 bases at V and 0 bases at J, with 10 bases between the two ends. From germline, CDR1 is PRHDT and CDR2 FYEKMQ (reference sequence). The DNA for the CDR3 is TGTGCCAGCAGCTCCCCGTGGGGCTCCTACAATGAGCAGTTCTTC. Its protein product is CASSSPWGSYNEQFF.

The rearrangement uses TRBV18 and TRBJ1-1, with 9 bases that match TRBD1. Germline assignment: CDR1 KGHSH and CDR2 LQKENI. V lost 6 bases and J lost 6; bases outside the gene matches: 5. CDR3 length: 13 amino acids. CDR3 protein: CASSPRQGAEAFF. DNA for the CDR3: TGTGCCAGCTCCCCCAGACAGGGGGCTGAAGCTTTCTTT.

The table lists this clone with a count of one. The V gene is TRBV27, the J gene TRBJ1-1; no clear D. Germline loops: CDR1 MNHEY, CDR2 SMNVEV (reference sequence). V lost 3 bases to trimming and J lost 3 bases, with 8 bases between them. The CDR3 has 13 amino acids. As DNA, the CDR3 is TGTGCCAGCAGTTTCTCTCTGTACACTGAAGCTTTCTTT. Translating gives CASSFSLYTEAFF.